This TCR beta chain is from a study of blood T cell repertoires in COVID-19. Study at large: Acute and convalescent COVID-19 specimens originated in the United States, Italy and Spain. PBMCs, B-cell-depleted T cells, or T cells were the source of the cDNA or gDNA that made up the material.

Original methodology: It was from reference gene primer amplification that nucleated cell counts were estimated. The protocol was immunoSEQ multiplex PCR, while the TCRdb copy is restricted to in-frame clones and leaves out a portion. V and J calls and clone size are as listed in that table; D and trimming were resolved from the DNA. The data hold about 160,000 clones, with roughly 80% observed a single time. Germline CDR1 is SGHAT and CDR2 is FQNNGV. CDR3 length equals 14 residues. Trimming stripped 3 bases from V and 4 bases from J, with 12 bases between. Seattle's cohort entered during active infection and was followed longitudinally.

The clonotype comes from a woman between 40 and 50 years old with COVID-19, enrolled during active disease. The chain uses TRBV11-2 and TRBJ1-1, with a possible D match to TRBD1 (5 bases). The sequencing input was peripheral blood. The CDR3: CASSLQEGFTEAFF. As DNA, the CDR3 is TGTGCCAGCAGCTTGCAGGAGGGGTTCACTGAAGCTTTCTTT.